This T cell receptor beta chain was retrieved from a study of blood T cell repertoires in COVID-19. As for the study in general: The United States, Italy and Spain were the sources of the acute and convalescent COVID-19 samples. The cDNA or gDNA used as material had been derived from T cells, B-cell-depleted T cells, or PBMCs.

Original data processing: Amplification of reference gene primers provided the estimated nucleated cell counts. The protocol was immunoSEQ multiplex PCR, while the TCRdb copy is restricted to in-frame clones and leaves out a portion. For V, J and clone size, that table is used; D and trimming come from the DNA. The sample comprises around 130,000 clones, about 76% of which are singletons, and around 18% rests with the top ten. This CDR3 is built from 14 residues. The receptor's source is an elderly man with acute or convalescent COVID-19. The V and J genes are TRBV21-1 and TRBJ1-2; TRBD1 reflects the table's D call only, with no check against the DNA. TRBV21-1 is listed as a pseudogene. The specimen was peripheral blood. CDR3 residues: CASTTRGQRVGYTF. In DNA, the CDR3 is TGTGCCAGCACTACGAGGGGACAGAGGGTTGGCTACACCTTC.